This T cell receptor (beta chain) appears in the sequencing data of a study of T cell responses to AZD1222 COVID-19 vaccine. To note about this clone: Its matching antigen is unknown.

V was pared by 8 bases and J by 6 bases, with 11 bases between. This CDR3 spans 12 amino acids. The V gene's germline CDR1 is LNHDA and CDR2 SQIVND (reference sequence). Using immunoSEQ multiplex PCR, the repertoire was profiled, and TCRdb retains in-frame clones only, with some absent. The sample records fewer than 65,000 clones, roughly 84% being singletons. Study observations and caveats: The reported proportion of spike-specific TCRs targeting unmutated variant regions was nearly half. Donors skewed white British and female; clonal diversity was possibly underestimated.

This rearrangement joins TRBV19 to TRBJ1-5; a possible D gene is TRBD1 (5 bases). This clonotype was sampled from an adult in good health. The input for sequencing was peripheral blood, taken on day 0 of AZD1222 vaccination. This chain's CDR3 is CASANGGQPQHF. CDR3 nucleotides: TGTGCCAGTGCAAATGGGGGTCAGCCCCAGCATTTT.